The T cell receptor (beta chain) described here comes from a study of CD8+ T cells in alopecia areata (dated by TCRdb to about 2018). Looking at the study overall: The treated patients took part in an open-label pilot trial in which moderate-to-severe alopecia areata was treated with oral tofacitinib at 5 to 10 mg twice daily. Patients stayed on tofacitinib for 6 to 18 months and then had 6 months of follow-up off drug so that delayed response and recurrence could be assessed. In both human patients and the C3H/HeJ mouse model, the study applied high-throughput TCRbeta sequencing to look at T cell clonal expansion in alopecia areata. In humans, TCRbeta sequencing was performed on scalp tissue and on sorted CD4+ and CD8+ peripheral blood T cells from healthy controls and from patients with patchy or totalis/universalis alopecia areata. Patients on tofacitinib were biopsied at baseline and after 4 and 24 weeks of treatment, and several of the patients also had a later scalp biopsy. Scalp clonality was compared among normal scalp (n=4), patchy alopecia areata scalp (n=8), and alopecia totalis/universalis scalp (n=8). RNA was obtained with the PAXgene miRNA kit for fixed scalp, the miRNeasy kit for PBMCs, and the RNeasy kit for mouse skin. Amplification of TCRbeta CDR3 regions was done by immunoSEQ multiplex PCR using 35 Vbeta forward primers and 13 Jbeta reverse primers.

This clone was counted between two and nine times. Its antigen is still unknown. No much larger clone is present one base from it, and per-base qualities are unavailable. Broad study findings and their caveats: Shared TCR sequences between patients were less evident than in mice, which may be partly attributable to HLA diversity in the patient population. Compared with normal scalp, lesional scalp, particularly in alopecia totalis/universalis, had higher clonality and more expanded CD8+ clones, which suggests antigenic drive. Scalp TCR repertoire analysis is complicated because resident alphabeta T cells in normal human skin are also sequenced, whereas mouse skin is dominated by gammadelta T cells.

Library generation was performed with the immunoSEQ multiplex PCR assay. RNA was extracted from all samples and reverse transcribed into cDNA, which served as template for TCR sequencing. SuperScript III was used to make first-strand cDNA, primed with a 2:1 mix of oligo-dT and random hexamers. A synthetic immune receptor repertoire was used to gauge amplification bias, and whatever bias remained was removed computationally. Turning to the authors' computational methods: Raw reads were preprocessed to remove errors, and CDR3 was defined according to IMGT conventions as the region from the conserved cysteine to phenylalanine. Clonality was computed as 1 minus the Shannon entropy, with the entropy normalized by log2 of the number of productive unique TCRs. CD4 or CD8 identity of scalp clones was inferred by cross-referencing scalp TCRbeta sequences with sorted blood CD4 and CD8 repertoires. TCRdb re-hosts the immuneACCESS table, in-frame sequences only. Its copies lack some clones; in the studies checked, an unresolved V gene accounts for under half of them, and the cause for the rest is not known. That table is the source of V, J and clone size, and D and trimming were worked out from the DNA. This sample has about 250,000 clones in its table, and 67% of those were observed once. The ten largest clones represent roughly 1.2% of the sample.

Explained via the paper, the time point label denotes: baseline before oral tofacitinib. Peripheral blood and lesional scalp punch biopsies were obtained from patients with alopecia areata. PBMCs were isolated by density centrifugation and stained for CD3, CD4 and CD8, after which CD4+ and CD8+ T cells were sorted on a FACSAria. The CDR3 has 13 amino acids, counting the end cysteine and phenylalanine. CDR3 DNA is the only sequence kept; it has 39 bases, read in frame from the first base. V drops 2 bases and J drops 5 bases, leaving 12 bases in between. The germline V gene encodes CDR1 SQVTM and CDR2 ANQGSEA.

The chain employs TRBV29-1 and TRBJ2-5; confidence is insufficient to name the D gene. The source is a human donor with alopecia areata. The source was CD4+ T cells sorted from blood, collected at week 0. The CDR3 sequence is CSVELPGRETQYF. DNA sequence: TGCAGCGTTGAACTACCCGGACGGGAGACCCAGTACTTC.